The present T cell receptor beta chain was sequenced within a study of glioma-infiltrating T cells. The V end was cut by 1 base, the J end by 5 bases, with 12 bases between. The CDR3 consists of 15 residues. Per germline, CDR1 SGHVS and CDR2 FQNEAQ. TCR alpha and beta CDR3 regions were amplified from RNA using iRepertoire nested multiplex PCR. TCRdb reanalysed the multiplex PCR reads using MiXCR and keeps one entry per CDR3 protein. The data contain 100,000 to 150,000 distinct CDR3 sequences, about 22% of them singletons. Sequenced input: glioma tissue, nonneoplastic brain tissue, or PBMCs (not recorded which). The rearrangement joins TRBV7-8 to TRBJ2-1, with a weak D call TRBD2 (7 bases). The clonotype was recovered from a human donor with low-grade glioma or glioblastoma, undergoing nonglioma brain surgery, or in good health (not recorded which). In nucleotides, the CDR3 is TGTGCCAGCAGCTTAGGGGGGGGGGCCCACAATGAGCAGTTCTTC. Translation: CASSLGGGAHNEQFF.